Listed here is a single TCR beta chain. These data belong to a study of blood T cell repertoires in COVID-19. Study at large: Samples of COVID-19 (acute and convalescent) were obtained from the United States, Italy and Spain. Sample material is recorded as cDNA or gDNA derived from T cells, B-cell-depleted T cells, or PBMCs.

The CDR3 covers 12 residues. V gave up 8 bases and J gave up 5 bases; unmatched junction bases: 3. Germline V lookup: CDR1 SEHNR, CDR2 FQNEAQ (reference sequence). In the authors' methods: Nucleated cell number was recorded as an estimate derived from reference gene primer amplification. TCRdb keeps only in-frame clones here, not all; method: immunoSEQ multiplex PCR. V and J calls and clone size are as listed in that table; D and trimming were resolved from the DNA. The sample holds some 220,000 clones; less than 90% are singletons and the top ten take roughly 5%. V is TRBV7-9 and J is TRBJ1-5; TRBD1 matches 7 bases. The sequence was obtained from a woman aged 60-75 years who had recovered from COVID-19. Sample: peripheral blood. CDR3: CASSDRDQPQHF. CDR3 DNA: TGTGCCAGCTCTGACAGGGATCAGCCCCAGCATTTT. Variable domain in full (rest from reference TRBV7-9 and TRBJ1-5): DTGVSQNPRHKITKRGQNVTFRCDPISEHNRLYWYRQTLGQGPEFLTYFQNEAQLEKSRLLSDRFSAERPKGSFSTLEIQRTEQGDSAMYLCASSDRDQPQHFGDGTRLSIL.